This TCR beta chain was documented in a study of response to subunit inactivated influenza vaccine. Study-wide points: Each seasonal flu vaccination may recruit only limited new T cells, authors suggested.

This clonotype was seen ten or more times. The antigen remains unidentified. From germline, CDR1 is LGHDT and CDR2 YNNKEL (reference sequence). Deletions cut 1 base from V and 5 bases from J, with 13 bases between. This CDR3 is built from 15 residues. Via MiXCR, TCRdb re-called the RT-PCR reads, giving one row per CDR3 protein. The sample has around 200,000 distinct CDR3 sequences, roughly 8.7% seen once. The V call is TRBV3-1, the J call TRBJ2-3; D remains ambiguous. Sequencing used non-naive T cells sorted from PBMCs, obtained on the day of vaccination. This sequence originates from a middle-aged man who received an inactivated influenza vaccine. For the CDR3, the DNA is TGTGCCAGCAGCCAAGTGTTGGGCGTCGGAGATACGCAGTATTTT. It is translated as CASSQVLGVGDTQYF.